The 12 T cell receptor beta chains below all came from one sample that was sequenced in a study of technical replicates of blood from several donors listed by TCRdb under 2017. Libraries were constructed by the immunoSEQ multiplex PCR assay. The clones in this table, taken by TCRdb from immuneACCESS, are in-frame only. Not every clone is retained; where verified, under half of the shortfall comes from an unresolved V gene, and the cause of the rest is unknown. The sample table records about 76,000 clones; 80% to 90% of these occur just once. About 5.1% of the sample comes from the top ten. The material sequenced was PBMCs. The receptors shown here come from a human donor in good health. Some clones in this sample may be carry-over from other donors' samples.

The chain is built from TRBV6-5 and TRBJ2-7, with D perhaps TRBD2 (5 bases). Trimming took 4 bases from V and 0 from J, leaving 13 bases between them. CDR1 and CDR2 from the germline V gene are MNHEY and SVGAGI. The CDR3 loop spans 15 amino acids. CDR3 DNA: TGTGCCAGCAGTTCGCTCTTCGGAGGCTCCTACGAGCAGTACTTC. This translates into CASSSLFGGSYEQYF.

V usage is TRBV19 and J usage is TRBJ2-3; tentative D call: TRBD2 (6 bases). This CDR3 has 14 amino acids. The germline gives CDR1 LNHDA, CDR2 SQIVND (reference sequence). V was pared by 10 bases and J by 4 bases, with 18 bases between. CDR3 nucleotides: TGTGCCACAAGTTCGCAGGGAGGATCAGATACGCAGTATTTT. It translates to CATSSQGGSDTQYF.

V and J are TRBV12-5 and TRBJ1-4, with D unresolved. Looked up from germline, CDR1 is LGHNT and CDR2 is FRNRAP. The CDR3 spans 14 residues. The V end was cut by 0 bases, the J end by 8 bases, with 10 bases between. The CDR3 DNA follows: TGTGCTAGTGGTTTGGTAGGAGGGAACGAAAAACTGTTTTTT. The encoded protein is CASGLVGGNEKLFF.

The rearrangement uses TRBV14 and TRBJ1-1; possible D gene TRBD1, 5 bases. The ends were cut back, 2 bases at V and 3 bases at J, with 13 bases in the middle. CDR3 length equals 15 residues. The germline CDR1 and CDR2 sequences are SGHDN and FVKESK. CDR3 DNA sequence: TGTGCCAGCAGCCAAAATTGGGGCTCGGACACTGAAGCTTTCTTT. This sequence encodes CASSQNWGSDTEAFF.

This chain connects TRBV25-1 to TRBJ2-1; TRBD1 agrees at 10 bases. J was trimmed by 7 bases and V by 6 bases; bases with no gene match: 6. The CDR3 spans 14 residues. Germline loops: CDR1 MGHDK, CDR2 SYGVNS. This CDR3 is CASRGTGVWNEQFF. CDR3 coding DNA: TGTGCCAGCAGGGGGACAGGGGTTTGGAATGAGCAGTTCTTC.

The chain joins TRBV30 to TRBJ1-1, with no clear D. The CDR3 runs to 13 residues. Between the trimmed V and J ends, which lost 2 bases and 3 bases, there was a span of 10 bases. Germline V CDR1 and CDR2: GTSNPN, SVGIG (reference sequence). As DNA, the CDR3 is TGTGCCTGGAGTTTACATGGAGACACTGAAGCTTTCTTT. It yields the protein CAWSLHGDTEAFF.

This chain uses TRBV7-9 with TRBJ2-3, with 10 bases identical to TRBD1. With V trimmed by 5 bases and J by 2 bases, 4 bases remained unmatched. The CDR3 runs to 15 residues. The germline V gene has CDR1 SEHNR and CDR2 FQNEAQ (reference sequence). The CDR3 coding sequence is TGTGCCAGCAGCCAGGGACAGGGGAACACAGATACGCAGTATTTT. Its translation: CASSQGQGNTDTQYF.

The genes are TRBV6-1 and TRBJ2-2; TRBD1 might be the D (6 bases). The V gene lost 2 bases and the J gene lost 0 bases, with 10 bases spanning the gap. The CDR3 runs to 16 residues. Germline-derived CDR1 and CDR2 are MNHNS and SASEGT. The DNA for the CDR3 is TGTGCCAGCAGTGAATGGGGGCGCCCGAACACCGGGGAGCTGTTTTTT. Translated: CASSEWGRPNTGELFF.

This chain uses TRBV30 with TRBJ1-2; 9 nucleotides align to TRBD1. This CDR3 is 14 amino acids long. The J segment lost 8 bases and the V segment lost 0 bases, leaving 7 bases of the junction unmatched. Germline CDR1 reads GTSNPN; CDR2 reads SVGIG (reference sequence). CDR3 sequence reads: CAWSVSGQGLGYTF. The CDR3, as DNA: TGTGCCTGGAGTGTGTCCGGACAGGGGCTGGGCTACACCTTC.

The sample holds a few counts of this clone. CDR3 amino acids: CASSPTEYSNQPQHF. CDR3 sequence (DNA): TGTGCCAGCAGTCCGACGGAGTATAGCAATCAGCCCCAGCATTTT. The chain couples TRBV6-5 to TRBJ1-5, with D hard to call. This CDR3 spans 15 amino acids. Trimming cost V 5 bases and J 0 bases, with 11 bases left between them. From germline, CDR1 is MNHEY and CDR2 SVGAGI.

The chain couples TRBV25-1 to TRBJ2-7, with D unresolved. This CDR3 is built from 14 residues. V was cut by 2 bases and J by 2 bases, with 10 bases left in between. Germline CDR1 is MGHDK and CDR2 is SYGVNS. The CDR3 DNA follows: TGTGCCAGCAGTGAAGGCTTTGTTCCCTACGAGCAGTACTTC. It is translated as CASSEGFVPYEQYF.

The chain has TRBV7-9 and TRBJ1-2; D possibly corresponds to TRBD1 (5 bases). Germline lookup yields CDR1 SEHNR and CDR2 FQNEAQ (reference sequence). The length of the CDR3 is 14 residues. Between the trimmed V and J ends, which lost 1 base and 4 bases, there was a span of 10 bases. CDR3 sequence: CASSLGQGTYGYTF. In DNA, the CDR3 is TGTGCCAGCAGCTTAGGTCAGGGTACCTATGGCTACACCTTC.